Presented here are 30 T cell receptor beta chains from one specimen sequenced in a study of metastatic and nonmetastatic thyroid tumors. Nobody among the patients had been given any treatment before thyroid surgery. TCRdb reprocessed the PCR reads via MiXCR. Of 35,000 to 50,000 clones listed, more than 15% were seen once; the top ten hold 15% to 20%. The sequenced material came from blood. The source is a female donor with papillary thyroid cancer or a benign thyroid nodule (not recorded which). Some clones in this sample may be carry-over from other donors' samples.

This clone was recorded only once. The V call is TRBV19, the J call TRBJ2-2, with no clear D. In germline, CDR1 is LNHDA, CDR2 SQIVND (reference sequence). The CDR3 sequence is 16 residues long. V was pared by 3 bases and J by 9 bases, with 20 bases between. This CDR3 is CASSIETVQITWELFF. As DNA, the CDR3 is TGTGCCAGTAGTATCGAAACGGTACAGATAACCTGGGAGCTGTTTTTT.

This clone was seen many times. The chain recombines TRBV29-1 with TRBJ2-1; TRBD2 agrees at 11 bases. There are 16 residues in the CDR3. Germline V gives CDR1 SQVTM, CDR2 ANQGSEA. V lost 0 bases and J lost 3; bases outside the gene matches: 4. CDR3 bases: TGCAGCGTTGAAGATCGCACTAGCGGGAGCTACAATGAGCAGTTCTTC. It yields the protein CSVEDRTSGSYNEQFF.

This clone was detected many times. The chain joins TRBV7-2 to TRBJ2-7; 8 bases line up with TRBD1. CDR1 SGHTA and CDR2 FQGNSA come from the germline V gene. V lost 5 bases to trimming and J lost 3 bases; unmatched junction nucleotides: 9. The CDR3 has 15 amino acids. Written as DNA, the CDR3 is TGTGCCAGCAGCACTACGGCCGGGACAGGCTACGAGCAGTACTTC. Its translation is CASSTTAGTGYEQYF.

This clone has a count of ten or more. The J gene is TRBJ1-2, the V gene TRBV5-5; weak D call: TRBD1 (5 bases). V was trimmed by 6 bases and J by 1 base, leaving 13 bases between them. CDR3 length: 14 residues. CDR1 SGHKS and CDR2 YYEKEE come from the germline V gene (reference sequence). CDR3: CASTTTDSNYGYTF. DNA of the CDR3: TGTGCCAGCACAACTACCGACAGTAACTATGGCTACACCTTC.

Notes on this clone: The conserved final phenylalanine or tryptophan is absent from the CDR3, which likely points to a read error. This sequence joins TRBV11-2 and TRBJ2-2, with a possible D match to TRBD2 (5 bases). Germline assignment: CDR1 SGHAT and CDR2 FQNNGV. The CDR3 spans 15 residues. CDR3 DNA sequence: TGTGCCAGCATCTTAGGGAGCGGGAACACCGGGGAGCTGTTTCTT. It yields the protein CASILGSGNTGELFL.

Turning to this clone: A much bigger clone sits one base away, suggesting this may be a read error. The chain combines TRBV5-8 with TRBJ2-5; TRBD2 agrees at 10 bases. The trim removed 2 bases at V and 1 base at J, leaving 5 bases unmatched. CDR3 length equals 16 residues. Germline loops: CDR1 SGHTS, CDR2 YDEGEE. DNA for the CDR3: TGTGCCAGCAGCTTCGGGGCTAGCGGGGGCCAAGAGACCCAGTACTTC. It translates to CASSFGASGGQETQYF.

A remark on this clone: A junction end diverges from the germline sequence, so it may reflect a read error. The V call is TRBV15, the J call TRBJ2-1; D gene unclear. Germline V gives CDR1 LNHNV, CDR2 YYDKDF (reference sequence). The length of the CDR3 is 14 residues. CDR3 DNA sequence: TGTGCCACCAGCAGAGACCTGGCGTACAATGAGCATTTCTTC. It codes for CATSRDLAYNEHFF.

This clone counts as medium-sized. The CDR3 nucleotides read TGTGCCAGCAGTGATGGCAACAGATTCAATGAGCAGTTCTTC. This sequence encodes CASSDGNRFNEQFF. This chain joins TRBV6-4 and TRBJ2-1; D unclear. The CDR3 is 14 amino acids. Germline V CDR1 and CDR2: MRHNA, SNTAGT. Trimming took off 3 bases at V and 6 bases at J, with 12 bases between the two ends.

Comments on this clone: A much larger clonotype is one base distant, so this may be a read error. The CDR3 does not close with the conserved phenylalanine or tryptophan, likely indicating a read error. The sample holds other DNA sequences that translate to the same CDR3. The rearrangement joins TRBV7-2 to TRBJ2-1; D uncertain. CDR1 and CDR2 from the germline V gene are SGHTA and FQGNSA. The CDR3 spans 14 residues. The V end was cut by 4 bases, the J end by 7 bases, with 14 bases between. The CDR3 DNA is TGTGCCAGCAGCTCACCGAGAGCGTCGAATGAGCAGTTCTCC. This encodes CASSSPRASNEQFS.

At least ten counts were recorded for this clone. This sequence joins TRBV20-1 and TRBJ1-4; D may be TRBD1 (5 bases). CDR1 DFQATT and CDR2 SNEGSKA come from the germline V gene (reference sequence). Between the trimmed V and J ends, which lost 0 bases and 8 bases, there was a span of 16 bases. This CDR3 spans 15 amino acids. This chain's CDR3 is CSAREWGKEYEKLFF. CDR3 sequence (DNA): TGCAGTGCTAGAGAGTGGGGGAAAGAATACGAAAAACTGTTTTTT.

This clone occurred a few times. The J gene is TRBJ2-3, the V gene TRBV27; the D gene is possibly TRBD2 (5 bases). Trimming took off 7 bases at V and 3 bases at J, with 17 bases between the two ends. There are 15 residues in the CDR3. Germline CDR1 is MNHEY and CDR2 is SMNVEV (reference sequence). CDR3 residues: CASTFERYQTDTQYF. In nucleotides, the CDR3 is TGTGCCAGCACTTTTGAGCGGTATCAAACAGATACGCAGTATTTT.

This clone was recorded many times. This chain uses TRBV20-1 with TRBJ2-1, with a possible D match to TRBD1 (5 bases). Germline V lookup: CDR1 DFQATT, CDR2 SNEGSKA (reference sequence). V was clipped by 4 bases and J by 5 bases, with 6 bases between them. The CDR3 covers 11 residues. The CDR3 is CSAKGNNEQFF. The CDR3 nucleotides are TGCAGTGCTAAGGGGAACAATGAGCAGTTCTTC.

This clone was observed a handful of times. The J gene is TRBJ2-7, the V gene TRBV7-2, with D unresolved. V dropped 2 bases and J dropped 0 bases, with 8 bases sitting between them. The CDR3 loop spans 14 amino acids. Germline loops: CDR1 SGHTA, CDR2 FQGNSA. The CDR3: CASSLSSTSYEQYF. The DNA for the CDR3 is TGTGCCAGCAGCTTATCCAGTACCTCCTACGAGCAGTACTTC.

This clone was recorded many times. This chain uses TRBV9 with TRBJ2-7, with D tentatively TRBD1 (7 bases). The germline V gene has CDR1 SGDLS and CDR2 YYNGEE. The CDR3 sequence is 14 residues long. Trimming stripped 4 bases from V and 4 bases from J, with 15 bases between. This CDR3 reads CASSPLRGDYEQYF. The DNA of the CDR3 is TGTGCCAGCAGCCCCCTCAGGGGGGATTACGAGCAGTACTTC.

This clone was counted at least ten times. A read error may account for a junction end that differs from germline. This CDR3 is CASSLVLSWTSGILSF. For the CDR3, the DNA is TGTGCCAGCAGCTTAGTTTTGAGCTGGACTAGCGGGATTTTGAGCTTC. This rearrangement joins TRBV11-2 to TRBJ2-7; 12 bases match TRBD2. The germline gives CDR1 SGHAT, CDR2 FQNNGV. The CDR3 has 16 amino acids.

This clone was observed many times. The V call is TRBV19, the J call TRBJ1-1; 7 bases agree with TRBD1. Germline CDR1 and CDR2: LNHDA and SQIVND (reference sequence). V lost 3 bases, J lost 7 bases, and 5 bases stayed unmatched. This CDR3 region has 13 residues. CDR3 bases: TGTGCCAGTAGTATTGACAGGGATAATGAAGCTTTCTTT. It encodes CASSIDRDNEAFF.

A note on this clone: Just one base apart from a much larger clone, this may be a read error. The chain joins TRBV4-2 to TRBJ2-3; the match to TRBD2 covers 13 bases. Germline-derived CDR1 and CDR2 are LGHNA and YNFKEQ. The V segment lost 5 bases and the J segment 6 bases; nucleotides outside the gene matches: 8. The CDR3 is 16 residues long. CDR3 DNA: TGTGCCAGCAGCGAGGGGACTAGCGGGAAGGTGGATACGCAGTATTTT. It codes for CASSEGTSGKVDTQYF.

This clone came up many times. V is TRBV5-1 and J is TRBJ2-3; D not resolved. The germline gives CDR1 SGHRS, CDR2 YFSETQ. The CDR3 contains 14 residues. Trimming removed 2 bases from V and 2 bases from J, with 9 bases in between. DNA of the CDR3: TGCGCCAGCAGCTTAGTACTATTCACAGATACGCAGTATTTT. It specifies CASSLVLFTDTQYF.

This clone came up once. The chain joins TRBV20-1 to TRBJ1-2; 11 positions agree with TRBD1. V shed 6 bases, J shed 7 bases, and the junction held 7 bases outside the gene matches. This CDR3 spans 13 amino acids. Germline V gene sequence: CDR1 DFQATT, CDR2 SNEGSKA (reference sequence). The CDR3 loop is CSAYGQGAGGYTF. The CDR3 DNA is TGCAGTGCCTACGGACAGGGGGCTGGTGGCTACACCTTC.

This clone occurred many times. The CDR3 DNA reads as TGTGCCATCAGTGAGTCGTTGCGGGAGCGGACCGGGGAGCTGTTTTTT. It is translated as CAISESLRERTGELFF. The V gene is TRBV10-3, the J gene TRBJ2-2, with 7 bases identical to TRBD2. The CDR3 sequence is 16 residues long. Germline V lookup: CDR1 ENHRY, CDR2 SYGVKD. V lost 0 bases to trimming and J lost 5 bases; unmatched junction nucleotides: 6.

This clone has more than one count but fewer than ten. A much larger clone differs by one base, so this may be a read error. DNA of the CDR3: TGTGCCGGCAGTTCCCTTAGGGGAGAGGGTGAGCAGTTCTTC. Protein product: CAGSSLRGEGEQFF. V gene TRBV2 combines with J gene TRBJ2-1; D may be TRBD1 or TRBD2 (5 bases each). This CDR3 contains 14 residues. CDR1 and CDR2 (germline): SNHLY, FYNNEI.

This chain uses TRBV5-1 with TRBJ1-1; 7 bases line up with TRBD1. Looked up from germline, CDR1 is SGHRS and CDR2 is YFSETQ. This CDR3 has 12 residues. V was pared by 0 bases and J by 8 bases, with 1 base of the junction left unmatched. CDR3 sequence: CASSLEGGEAFF. In nucleotides, the CDR3 is TGCGCCAGCAGCTTGGAAGGGGGCGAAGCTTTCTTT.

This clone is medium-sized (0.01 to 0.1%). This chain links TRBV27 with TRBJ2-7, with D possibly being TRBD1 (6 bases). CDR3 length: 14 residues. Trimming cost V 5 bases and J 2 bases, with 13 bases left between them. Germline V lookup: CDR1 MNHEY, CDR2 SMNVEV (reference sequence). CDR3 residues: CASSLTGDPYEQYF. The CDR3, as DNA: TGTGCCAGCAGTCTGACAGGAGACCCCTACGAGCAGTACTTC.

Comment on this clone: At one end the junction does not follow the germline gene, possibly because of a read error. V is TRBV3-1 and J is TRBJ2-7; perhaps TRBD2 as D (5 bases). The CDR3 length is 14 residues. CDR1 is LGHDT, CDR2 YNNKEL, per germline (reference sequence). CDR3: CASSPNTGFSEKYF. The CDR3 DNA sequence: TGTGCCAGCAGTCCTAATACGGGTTTTAGCGAGAAGTACTTC.

This clone was picked up many times. The same CDR3 can be traced to other DNA sequences in this sample. The gene calls are TRBV28 and TRBJ1-5, with D maybe TRBD1 (5 bases). The CDR3 has 15 residues. V dropped 0 bases and J dropped 4 bases, with 10 bases sitting between them. Germline CDR1 MDHEN, CDR2 SYDVKM. CDR3 sequence: CASSLWTGGNQPQHF. CDR3 sequence (DNA): TGTGCCAGCAGTTTATGGACCGGGGGGAATCAGCCCCAGCATTTT.

The rearrangement joins TRBV20-1 to TRBJ1-1; perhaps TRBD1 as D (5 bases). CDR1 is DFQATT and CDR2 is SNEGSKA in the germline V gene (reference sequence). The CDR3 has 14 amino acids. Trimming cost V 6 bases and J 7 bases, with 21 bases left between them. The CDR3 loop is CSAPLGTADGEAFF. CDR3 DNA: TGCAGTGCCCCACTCGGGACGGCGGACGGTGAAGCTTTCTTT.

The V gene is TRBV28, the J gene TRBJ2-7; 7 bases are a match to TRBD2. CDR1 and CDR2 (germline): MDHEN, SYDVKM. This CDR3 is built from 16 residues. V was pared by 5 bases and J by 7 bases, with 17 bases of the junction left unmatched. The CDR3 DNA reads as TGTGCCAGCAGTGAAGCAGGGAGGGGTGGGCCGCGGGAGCAGTACTTC. Its protein is CASSEAGRGGPREQYF.

The sample holds many counts of this clone. This chain uses TRBV12-3 or TRBV12-4 with TRBJ1-5; maybe TRBD1 (6 bases). The CDR3 loop spans 16 amino acids. Deletions cut 5 bases from V and 2 bases from J, with 16 bases between. CDR3 DNA sequence: TGTGCCAGCAGTCCATCATCCAGGGGAGGCAATCAGCCCCAGCATTTT. Protein: CASSPSSRGGNQPQHF.

The table lists this clone with many counts. This chain connects TRBV6-5 to TRBJ1-6; a weak D match, TRBD1 (5 bases). CDR1 MNHEY and CDR2 SVGAGI come from the germline V gene. Trimming removed 2 bases at V and 10 bases at J, with 21 bases between. The CDR3 is 17 amino acids. The CDR3: CASSYEVGSRVGSPLHF. CDR3 DNA sequence: TGTGCCAGCAGTTACGAGGTCGGGTCCAGGGTTGGGTCACCCCTCCACTTT.

As for this clone: An end of the junction differs from the germline gene, which may be a read error. V is TRBV5-1 and J is TRBJ1-2, with 7 bases matching TRBD1. Germline V CDR1 and CDR2: SGHRS, YFSETQ. The CDR3 totals 15 residues. This chain's CDR3 is CASRLDGTANYGYTF. The CDR3 DNA is TGCGCCAGCAGATTGGACGGGACAGCTAACTATGGCTACACCTTC. The whole variable domain, filled in from reference TRBV5-1 and TRBJ1-2, reads KAGVTQTPRYLIKTRGQQVTLSCSPISGHRSVSWYQQTPGQGLQFLFEYFSETQRNKGNFPGRFSGRQFSNSRSEMNVSTLELGDSALYLCASRLDGTANYGYTFGSGTRLTVV.